This T cell receptor beta chain is from a study of B cell selection in AIRE deficiency. About this clone: Antigen specificity is unknown.

Some clones are missing from TCRdb's copy, which holds only in-frame ones; the method was immunoSEQ multiplex PCR. Here the sample spans about 21,000 clones, roughly 93% being singletons. Sorted regulatory T cells were CD4-positive, CD25-high and CD127-low or negative. Trimming removed 0 bases from V and 8 bases from J; junction bases left unmatched: 9. CDR1 and CDR2 from the germline V gene are SGDLS and YYNGEE. This CDR3 is 16 amino acids long. Overall study results and limits: Shorter CDR3s marked shared Treg sequences, biased toward few non-templated insertions. TCRbeta-only data showed 36.6% of shared healthy Treg sequences in healthy Tconv.

Sequenced material: Tregs sorted from PBMCs. This sequence was found in a human donor with AIRE deficiency. The gene calls are TRBV9 and TRBJ1-2; TRBD1 aligns across 11 bases. CDR3 coding DNA: TGTGCCAGCAGCGTAGAGGGACAGGGGGAGCTCAACGGCTACACCTTC. It translates to CASSVEGQGELNGYTF. The variable domain in full, completed from reference TRBV9 and TRBJ1-2, reads DSGVTQTPKHLITATGQRVTLRCSPRSGDLSVYWYQQSLDQGLQFLIQYYNGEERAKGNILERFSAQQFPDLHSELNLSSLELGDSALYFCASSVEGQGELNGYTFGSGTRLTVV.